The subject of this entry is one TCR beta chain. Seattle's enrolled individuals joined amid active infection and were then monitored longitudinally. These data originate in a study of blood T cell repertoires in COVID-19. Study-level information: The samples span acute and convalescent COVID-19 from the United States, Italy and Spain.

Here immunoSEQ multiplex PCR was the method, and the copy in TCRdb shows in-frame clones only, minus some. The sample lists fewer than 300,000 clones; about nine tenths were seen once. The CDR3 runs to 14 residues. CDR1 is SQVTM, CDR2 ANQGSEA, per germline. Losses at the gene ends were 7 bases for V and 9 bases for J; bases not matched to a gene: 15. This clonotype was sampled from a man between 45 and 60 years old with COVID-19, enrolled during active disease. The genes are TRBV29-1 and TRBJ2-1; 7 bases align to TRBD1. Specimen: peripheral blood. As DNA, the CDR3 is TGCAGCGCCACGACAGGGCTTTCCTCCGGTGAGCAGTTCTTC. Residues: CSATTGLSSGEQFF.